The 4 T cell receptor beta chains below were found in one sample sequenced in a study of T cell responses to AZD1222 COVID-19 vaccine. The data were produced by immunoSEQ multiplex PCR, yet TCRdb's version contains in-frame clones alone and is incomplete. The table has approximately 140,000 clones, approximately 90% seen once. The input for sequencing was peripheral blood, taken 28 days after the second AZD1222 dose. The source is an adult who received the AZD1222 COVID-19 vaccine.

The genes are TRBV5-1 and TRBJ2-1; no reliable D call. Trimming stripped 0 bases from V and 4 bases from J, with 8 bases between. Germline-derived CDR1 and CDR2 are SGHRS and YFSETQ. The CDR3 consists of 14 residues. This chain's CDR3 is CASSLARSYNEQFF. Here the CDR3 DNA reads TGCGCCAGCAGCTTGGCGAGAAGTTACAATGAGCAGTTCTTC.

The chain employs TRBV10-3 and TRBJ1-4, with TRBD1 matching over 9 bases. The CDR3 has 14 residues. CDR1 and CDR2 from the germline V gene are ENHRY and SYGVKD. Trimming removed 4 bases from V and 9 bases from J; junction bases left unmatched: 6. CDR3 DNA: TGTGCCATCAGTGGTACAGGGGGCTTTAAAAAACTGTTTTTT. This encodes CAISGTGGFKKLFF.

The rearrangement links TRBV27 to TRBJ2-3; possibly TRBD1 for D (5 bases). The V gene's germline CDR1 is MNHEY and CDR2 SMNVEV (reference sequence). The CDR3 covers 13 residues. CDR3 loop: CACGAWNTDTQYF. The CDR3 DNA reads TGTGCTTGTGGGGCTTGGAACACAGATACGCAGTATTTT.

This clone was seen a few times. The gene calls are TRBV11-2 and TRBJ2-1, with a tentative D call TRBD2 (6 bases). The CDR3 runs to 14 residues. V lost 3 bases and J 6 bases, leaving 12 bases between the germline ends. CDR1 is SGHAT and CDR2 is FQNNGV in the germline V gene. The CDR3 DNA sequence: TGTGCCAGCAGCTTGCTCGGGAGTGCCAATGAGCAGTTCTTC. Protein product: CASSLLGSANEQFF. Combining the CDR3 with reference TRBV11-2 and TRBJ2-1 gives the whole variable domain EAGVAQSPRYKIIEKRQSVAFWCNPISGHATLYWYQQILGQGPKLLIQFQNNGVVDDSQLPKDRFSAERLKGVDSTLKIQPAKLEDSAVYLCASSLLGSANEQFFGPGTRLTVL.